This TCR beta chain was captured in a study of graft-versus-host responses after intestinal transplantation. Across the whole study: Recipients underwent multivisceral, liver-intestinal, or isolated intestinal transplants.

General study results and limits: Levels of circulating GvH clones at their peak were associated with early post-transplant HvG declines.

J lost 0 bases, V lost 4 bases, and 2 bases had no gene match. The CDR3 loop spans 14 amino acids. Per the germline V gene, CDR1 is SQVTM and CDR2 is ANQGSEA. Assay: immunoSEQ multiplex PCR; the TCRdb copy retains only in-frame clones and omits some. This table holds tens of thousands of clones, about 94% found once. Worth noting for this clone: Its specificity is not known.

The TCR comes from a human donor who received an intestinal transplant. The chain is built from TRBV29-1 and TRBJ2-2; 7 bases agree with TRBD1. The sequenced sample was unstimulated CD8+ T cells sorted from spleen or lymph node cells, obtained before intestinal transplant. CDR3 sequence: CSVVGTANTGELFF. The CDR3 DNA follows: TGCAGCGTTGTGGGGACAGCGAACACCGGGGAGCTGTTTTTT.